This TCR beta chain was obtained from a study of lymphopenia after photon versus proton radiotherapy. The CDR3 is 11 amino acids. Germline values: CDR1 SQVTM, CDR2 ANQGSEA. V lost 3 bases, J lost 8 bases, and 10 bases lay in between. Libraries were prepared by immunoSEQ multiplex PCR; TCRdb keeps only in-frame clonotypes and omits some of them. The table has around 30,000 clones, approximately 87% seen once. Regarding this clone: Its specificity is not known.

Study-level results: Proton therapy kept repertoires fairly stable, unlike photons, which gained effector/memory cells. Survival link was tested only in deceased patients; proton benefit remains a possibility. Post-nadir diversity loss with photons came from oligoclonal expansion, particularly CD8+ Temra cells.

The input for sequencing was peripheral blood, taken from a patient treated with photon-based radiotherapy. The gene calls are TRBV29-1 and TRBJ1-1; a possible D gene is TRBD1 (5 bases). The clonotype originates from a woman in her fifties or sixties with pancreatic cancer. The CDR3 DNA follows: TGCAGCGTTGATCGACAGTCGGAAGCTTTCTTT. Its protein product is CSVDRQSEAFF.